What follows describes a single T cell receptor beta chain. The sample comes from a study of T cell responses to AZD1222 COVID-19 vaccine. The protocol was immunoSEQ multiplex PCR, while the TCRdb copy is restricted to in-frame clones and leaves out a portion. The sample includes approximately 140,000 clones, more than 85% of them seen just once. The receptor's source is an adult who received the AZD1222 COVID-19 vaccine. This sample comprised peripheral blood, obtained 28 days after the second AZD1222 dose.

The CDR3 protein is CASINRDRPYEQYF. CDR3 bases: TGTGCCAGCATTAACCGGGATCGCCCCTACGAGCAGTACTTC. V is TRBV25-1 and J is TRBJ2-7; possible D gene TRBD2, 5 bases. The germline V gene has CDR1 MGHDK and CDR2 SYGVNS. The CDR3 length is 14 residues. The V gene lost 7 bases and the J gene lost 2 bases, with 15 bases spanning the gap.